This TCR beta chain was sequenced during a study of shared clonotypes between healthy human individuals. The CDR3 is 15 residues long. CDR1 is SGHTA, CDR2 FQGNSA, per germline. The V segment lost 1 base and the J segment 3 bases; nucleotides outside the gene matches: 3. The method was immunoSEQ multiplex PCR; TCRdb's version includes in-frame clones alone and lacks a portion of them. The data show roughly 1 million clones, with about 74% seen just once and about 1.5% held by the top ten. With regard to this clone: Other DNA sequences in this sample translate to the same CDR3.

The chain has TRBV7-2 and TRBJ2-7; 10 bases align to TRBD2. This TCR was recovered from a man younger than 30 in good health. Source material: memory CD4+ T cells sorted from blood. Subset of the sample: CD45RA-negative fraction. DNA of the CDR3: TGTGCCAGCAGCTTAGAGGCTAGCGGGAGCTACGAGCAGTACTTC. This translates into CASSLEASGSYEQYF.